This T cell receptor beta chain emerged from a study of OX40 agonist ivuxolimab in advanced cancers. Background on the study: Every 2 weeks, patients got intravenous ivuxolimab at one of six dose levels (0.01-10 mg/kg).

Germline assignment: CDR1 SGHRS and CDR2 YFSETQ. V lost 1 base and J lost 1, with 12 bases in between. This CDR3 is 17 amino acids long. Whole-study results and caveats: On average, CD8+ T cells had more expanded clones than CD4+. Nonresponders, in some cases, also had low normalized T-cell clonal expansion. Dose levels from 0.1 to 3.0 mg/kg saw CD4+ and CD8+ blood T cells expand clonally by week 6.

Data came from immunoSEQ multiplex PCR; TCRdb stores just in-frame clones and leaves some out. The sample contains about 73,000 clones, 85% to 90% of which appear only once. As regards this clone: Antigen unknown.

Sample: CD4+ or CD8+ T cells sorted from blood, taken in a trial of the OX40 agonist ivuxolimab. The TCR comes from an adult with an advanced solid tumor such as melanoma, head and neck, liver or kidney cancer. This chain joins TRBV5-1 and TRBJ2-6, with D unclear. The CDR3 DNA reads TGCGCCAGCAGCTTGAAGGTGACAACTTCTGGGGCCAACGTCCTGACTTTC. It translates to CASSLKVTTSGANVLTF.